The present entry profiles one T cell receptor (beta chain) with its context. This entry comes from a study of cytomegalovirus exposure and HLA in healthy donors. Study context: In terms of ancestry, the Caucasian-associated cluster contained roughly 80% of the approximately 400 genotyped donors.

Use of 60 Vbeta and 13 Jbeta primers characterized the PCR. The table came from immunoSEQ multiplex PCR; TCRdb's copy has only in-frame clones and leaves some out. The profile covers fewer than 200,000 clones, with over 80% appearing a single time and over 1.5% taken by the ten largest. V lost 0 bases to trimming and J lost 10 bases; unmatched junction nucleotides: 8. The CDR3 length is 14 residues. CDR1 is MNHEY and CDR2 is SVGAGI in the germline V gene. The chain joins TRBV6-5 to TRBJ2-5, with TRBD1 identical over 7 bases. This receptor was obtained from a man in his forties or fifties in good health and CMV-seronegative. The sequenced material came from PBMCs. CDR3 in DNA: TGTGCCAGCAGTTACTCGGGCTACGCAGGGGGCCAGTACTTC. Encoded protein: CASSYSGYAGGQYF.